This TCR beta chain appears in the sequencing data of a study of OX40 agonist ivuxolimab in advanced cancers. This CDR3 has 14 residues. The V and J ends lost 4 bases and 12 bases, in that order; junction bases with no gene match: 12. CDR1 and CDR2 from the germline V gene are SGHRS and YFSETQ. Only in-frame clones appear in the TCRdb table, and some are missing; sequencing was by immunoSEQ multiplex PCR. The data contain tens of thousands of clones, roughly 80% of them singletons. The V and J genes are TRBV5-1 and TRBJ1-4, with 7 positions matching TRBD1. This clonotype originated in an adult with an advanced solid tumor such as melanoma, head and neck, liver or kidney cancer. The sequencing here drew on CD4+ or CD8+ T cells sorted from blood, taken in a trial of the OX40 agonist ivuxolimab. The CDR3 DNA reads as TGCGCCAGCAGCCACGGGACAGCCAACTCGGAACTGTTTTTT. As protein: CASSHGTANSELFF.